This TCR beta chain was obtained from a study of CD8 T cells in Susac syndrome. Germline assignment: CDR1 LNHDA and CDR2 SQIVND (reference sequence). The CDR3 length is 16 residues. The V and J ends lost 4 bases and 5 bases respectively, with 18 bases between them. RNA totalling about 0.5 to 1 ug underwent reverse transcription with random hexamers. MiXCR was run by TCRdb on the immunoSEQ multiplex PCR reads, yielding one entry per CDR3 protein. Of approximately 150,000 distinct CDR3 sequences in the sample, approximately 93% are singletons; the top ten hold approximately 0.08%. The TCR was taken from a human donor in good health. The sequencing sample was made of CD4+ T cells from PBMCs. The chain couples TRBV19 to TRBJ1-5, with D possibly being TRBD1 (5 bases). CDR3 residues: CASSTSQGLGDQPQHF. The CDR3 DNA follows: TGTGCCAGTAGTACCTCCCAGGGCCTGGGAGATCAGCCCCAGCATTTT.